The TCR beta chain described here comes from a study of T cell responses to AZD1222 COVID-19 vaccine. Background on the study: Pooling of second doses given at about 4 or about 12 weeks was done.

Generated by immunoSEQ multiplex PCR, the TCRdb table keeps only in-frame clones and is missing some. The sample yields about 160,000 clones, around nine tenths seen once. There are 13 residues in the CDR3. The germline CDR1 and CDR2 sequences are MNHEY and SMNVEV (reference sequence). Unmatched junction bases numbered 3, after V lost 5 bases and J lost 2 bases. The source is an adult in good health. This chain joins TRBV27 and TRBJ2-7; 7 bases align to TRBD2. The starting material was peripheral blood, obtained on day 0 of AZD1222 vaccination. CDR3 amino acids: CASSPAGAYEQYF. CDR3 nucleotide sequence: TGTGCCAGCAGTCCTGCGGGGGCCTACGAGCAGTACTTC.